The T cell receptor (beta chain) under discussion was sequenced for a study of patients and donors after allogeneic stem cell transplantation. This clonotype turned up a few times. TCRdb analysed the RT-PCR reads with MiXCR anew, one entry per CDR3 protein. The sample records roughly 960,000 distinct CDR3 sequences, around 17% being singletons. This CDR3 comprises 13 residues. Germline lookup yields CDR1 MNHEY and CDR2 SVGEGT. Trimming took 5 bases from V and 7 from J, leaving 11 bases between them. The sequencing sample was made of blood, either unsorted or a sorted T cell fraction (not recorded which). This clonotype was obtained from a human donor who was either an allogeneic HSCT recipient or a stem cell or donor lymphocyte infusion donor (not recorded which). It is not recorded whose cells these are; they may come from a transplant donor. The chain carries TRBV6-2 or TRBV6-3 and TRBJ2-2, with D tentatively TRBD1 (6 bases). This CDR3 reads CASSQVGHGELFF. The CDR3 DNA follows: TGTGCCAGCAGTCAGGTGGGACACGGGGAGCTGTTTTTT.